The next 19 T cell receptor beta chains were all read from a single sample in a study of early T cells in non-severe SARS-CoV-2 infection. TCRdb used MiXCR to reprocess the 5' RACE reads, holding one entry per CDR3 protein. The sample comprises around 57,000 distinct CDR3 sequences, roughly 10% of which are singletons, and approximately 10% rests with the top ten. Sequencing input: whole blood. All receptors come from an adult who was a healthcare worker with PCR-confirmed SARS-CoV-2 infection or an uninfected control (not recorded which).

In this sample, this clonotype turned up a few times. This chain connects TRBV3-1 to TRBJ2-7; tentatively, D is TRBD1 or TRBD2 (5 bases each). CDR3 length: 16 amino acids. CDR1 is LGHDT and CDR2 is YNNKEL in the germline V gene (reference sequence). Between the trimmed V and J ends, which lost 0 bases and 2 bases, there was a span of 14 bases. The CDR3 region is CASSQDSGTLAYEQYF. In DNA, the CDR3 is TGTGCCAGCAGCCAAGATTCGGGGACCCTTGCCTACGAGCAGTACTTC.

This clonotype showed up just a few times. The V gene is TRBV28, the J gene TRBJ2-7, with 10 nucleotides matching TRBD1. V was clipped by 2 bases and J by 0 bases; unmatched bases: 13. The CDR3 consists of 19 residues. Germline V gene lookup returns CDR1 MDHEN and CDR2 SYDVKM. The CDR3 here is CASSLVAGQGSHRSYEQYF. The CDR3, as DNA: TGTGCCAGCAGTTTAGTCGCGGGACAGGGGAGTCACCGCTCCTACGAGCAGTACTTC. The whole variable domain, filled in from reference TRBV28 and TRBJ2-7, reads DVKVTQSSRYLVKRTGEKVFLECVQDMDHENMFWYRQDPGLGLRLIYFSYDVKMKEKGDIPEGYSVSREKKERFSLILESASTNQTSMYLCASSLVAGQGSHRSYEQYFGPGTRLTVT.

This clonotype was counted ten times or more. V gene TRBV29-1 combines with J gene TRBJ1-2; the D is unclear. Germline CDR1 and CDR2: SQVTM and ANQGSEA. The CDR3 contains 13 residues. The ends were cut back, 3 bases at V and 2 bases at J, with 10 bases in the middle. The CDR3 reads CSVDPPVNYGYTF. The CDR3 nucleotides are TGCAGCGTTGATCCTCCAGTAAACTATGGCTACACCTTC.

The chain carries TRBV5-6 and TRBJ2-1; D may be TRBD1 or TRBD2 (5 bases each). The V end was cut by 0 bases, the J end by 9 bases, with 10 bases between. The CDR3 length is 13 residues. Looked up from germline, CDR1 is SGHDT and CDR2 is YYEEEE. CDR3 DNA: TGTGCCAGCAGCTTGGACGAGAGGGGTGAGCAGTTCTTC. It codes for CASSLDERGEQFF.

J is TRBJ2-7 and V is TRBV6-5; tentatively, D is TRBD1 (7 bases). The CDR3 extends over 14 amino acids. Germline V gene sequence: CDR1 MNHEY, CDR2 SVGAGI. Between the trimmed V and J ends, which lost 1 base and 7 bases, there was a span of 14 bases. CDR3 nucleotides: TGTGCCAGCAGTTACTGGCAGGGGGGAGGAGAGCAGTACTTC. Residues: CASSYWQGGGEQYF.

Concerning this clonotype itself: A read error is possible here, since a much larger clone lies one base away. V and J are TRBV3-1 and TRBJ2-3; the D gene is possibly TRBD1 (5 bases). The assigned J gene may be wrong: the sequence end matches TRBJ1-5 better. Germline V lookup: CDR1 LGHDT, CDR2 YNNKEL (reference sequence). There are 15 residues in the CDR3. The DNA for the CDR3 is TGTGCCAGCAGCAGGGTAGACGGGGCCCCAGATACGCAGCATTTT. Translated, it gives CASSRVDGAPDTQHF.

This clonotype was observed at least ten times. The CDR3 DNA reads as TGCAGCGTTGTGATTGTCCTCTCTGGGGCCAACGTCCTGACTTTC. Translation gives CSVVIVLSGANVLTF. The chain is built from TRBV29-1 and TRBJ2-6, with no clear D. Per the germline V gene, CDR1 is SQVTM and CDR2 is ANQGSEA. The CDR3 extends over 15 amino acids. V was trimmed by 4 bases and J by 0 bases, leaving 10 bases between them.

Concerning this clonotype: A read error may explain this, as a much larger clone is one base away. CDR3 DNA sequence: TGTGCCAGCAGCTTAGACAGCACCTACGAGCAGTACTTC. Protein product: CASSLDSTYEQYF. The V and J genes are TRBV7-9 and TRBJ2-7; D gene uncertain. Germline loops: CDR1 SEHNR, CDR2 FQNEAQ (reference sequence). V was pared by 1 base and J by 2 bases, with 6 bases between. The CDR3 covers 13 residues.

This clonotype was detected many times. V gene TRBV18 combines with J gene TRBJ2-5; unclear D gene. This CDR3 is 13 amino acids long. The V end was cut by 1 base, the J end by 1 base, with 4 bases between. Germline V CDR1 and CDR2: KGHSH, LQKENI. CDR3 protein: CASSPRPQETQYF. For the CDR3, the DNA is TGTGCCAGCTCACCACGGCCCCAAGAGACCCAGTACTTC.

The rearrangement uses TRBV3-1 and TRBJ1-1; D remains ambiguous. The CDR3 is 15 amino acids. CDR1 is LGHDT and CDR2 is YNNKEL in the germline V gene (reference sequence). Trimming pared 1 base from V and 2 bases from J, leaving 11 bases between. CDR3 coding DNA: TGTGCCAGCAGCCAAGTTGGGCTGCCCAACACTGAAGCTTTCTTT. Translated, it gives CASSQVGLPNTEAFF.

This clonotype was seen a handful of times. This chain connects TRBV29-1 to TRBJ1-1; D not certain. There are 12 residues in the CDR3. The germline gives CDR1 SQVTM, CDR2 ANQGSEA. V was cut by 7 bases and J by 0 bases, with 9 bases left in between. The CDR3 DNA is TGCAGCGGTCGAGACCTGAACACTGAAGCTTTCTTT. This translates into CSGRDLNTEAFF.

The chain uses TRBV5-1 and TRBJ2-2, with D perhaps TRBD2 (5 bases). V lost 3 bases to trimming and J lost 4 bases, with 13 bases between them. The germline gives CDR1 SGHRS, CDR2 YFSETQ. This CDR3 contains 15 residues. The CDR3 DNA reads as TGCGCCAGCAGCTCCATGAGGGCGAGCACCGGGGAGCTGTTTTTT. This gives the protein CASSSMRASTGELFF.

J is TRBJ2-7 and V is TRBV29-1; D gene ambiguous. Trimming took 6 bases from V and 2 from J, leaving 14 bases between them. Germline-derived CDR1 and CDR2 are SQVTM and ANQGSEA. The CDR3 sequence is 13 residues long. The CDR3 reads CSVIVSVTYEQYF. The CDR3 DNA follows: TGCAGCGTAATCGTAAGCGTAACCTACGAGCAGTACTTC.

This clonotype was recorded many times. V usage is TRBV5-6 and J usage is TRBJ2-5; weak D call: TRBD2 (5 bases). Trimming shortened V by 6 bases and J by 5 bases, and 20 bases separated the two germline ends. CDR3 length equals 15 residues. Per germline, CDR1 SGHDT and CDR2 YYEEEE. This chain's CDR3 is CASIRYGDVEETQYF. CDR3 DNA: TGTGCCAGCATTAGATACGGGGATGTGGAGGAGACCCAGTACTTC.

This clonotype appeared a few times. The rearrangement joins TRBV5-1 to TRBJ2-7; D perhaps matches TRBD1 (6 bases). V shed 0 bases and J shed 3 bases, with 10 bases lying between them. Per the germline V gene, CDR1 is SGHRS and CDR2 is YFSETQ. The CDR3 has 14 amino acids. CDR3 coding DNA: TGCGCCAGCAGCTTGGTAACAGGGAACTACGAGCAGTACTTC. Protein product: CASSLVTGNYEQYF.

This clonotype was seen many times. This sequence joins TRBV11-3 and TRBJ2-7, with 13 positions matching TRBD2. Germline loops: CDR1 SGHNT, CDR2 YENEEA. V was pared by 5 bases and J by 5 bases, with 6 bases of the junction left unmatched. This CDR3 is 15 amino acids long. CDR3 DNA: TGTGCCAGCAGCCCCGGGACTAGCGGGATTGACGAGCAGTACTTC. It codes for CASSPGTSGIDEQYF. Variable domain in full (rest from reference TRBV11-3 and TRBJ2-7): EAGVVQSPRYKIIEKKQPVAFWCNPISGHNTLYWYLQNLGQGPELLIRYENEEAVDDSQLPKDRFSAERLKGVDSTLKIQPAELGDSAVYLCASSPGTSGIDEQYFGPGTRLTVT.

The CDR3 bases are TGTGCCATCAGTCCTTCGGGGGGACAGGGTATCTACGAGCAGTACTTC. It specifies CAISPSGGQGIYEQYF. J is TRBJ2-7 and V is TRBV10-3; TRBD1 aligns across 9 bases. The CDR3 contains 16 residues. CDR1 and CDR2 from the germline V gene are ENHRY and SYGVKD. V lost 5 bases and J lost 3; bases outside the gene matches: 11.

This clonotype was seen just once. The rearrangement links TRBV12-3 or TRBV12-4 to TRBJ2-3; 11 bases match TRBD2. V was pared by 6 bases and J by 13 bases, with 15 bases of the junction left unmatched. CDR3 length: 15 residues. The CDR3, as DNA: TGTGCCAGCAGCCGATCTAGCGGGGGGACCTATAGGGAGTATTTT. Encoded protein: CASSRSSGGTYREYF.

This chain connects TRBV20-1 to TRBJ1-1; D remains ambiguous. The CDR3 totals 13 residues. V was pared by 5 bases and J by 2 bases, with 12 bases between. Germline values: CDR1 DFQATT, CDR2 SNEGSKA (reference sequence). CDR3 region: CSAVHGTNTEAFF. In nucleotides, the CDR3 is TGCAGTGCTGTCCATGGCACCAACACTGAAGCTTTCTTT.